These 23 T cell receptor beta chains came from one sample sequenced in a study of regulatory T cells in long-lasting Graves disease. Stated time point: newly diagnosed GD, antithyroid drugs for less than 3 months. The TCR library was made from RNA that had been extracted from PBMCs in TRIzol. For TCR beta, libraries came from iRepertoire HTBI primers and Arm-PCR of CDR3 regions. TCRdb used MiXCR to reprocess the multiplex PCR reads, holding one entry per CDR3 protein. In the table there are about 220,000 distinct CDR3 sequences, roughly 19% of which are singletons. This same sample was also part of a study on T cells in Graves' hyperthyroidism and ophthalmopathy.

Specimen: peripheral blood mononuclear cells (PBMCs), collected at new diagnosis, from a patient treated with antithyroid drugs. Every receptor here comes from a woman aged 30 to 39 with Graves disease.

This clonotype has at least ten counts. This chain uses TRBV15 with TRBJ2-5; D is perhaps TRBD2 (6 bases). The CDR3 is 14 amino acids. Trimming stripped 4 bases from V and 12 bases from J, with 21 bases between. CDR1 LNHNV and CDR2 YYDKDF come from the germline V gene (reference sequence). As DNA, the CDR3 is TGTGCCACCAGCACGAGCAGGGCGGGGACCCGGGAGTACTTC. This translates into CATSTSRAGTREYF.

At least ten counts were recorded for this clonotype. The chain has TRBV7-8 and TRBJ2-7; no clear D gene. The germline gives CDR1 SGHVS, CDR2 FQNEAQ. V lost 6 bases to trimming and J lost 1 base, with 10 bases between them. This CDR3 comprises 13 residues. Here the CDR3 reads CASSPLGSYEQYF. CDR3 DNA: TGTGCCAGCAGTCCTTTGGGGTCCTACGAGCAGTACTTC.

There are many counts of this clonotype. The CDR3 DNA reads TGCGCCAGCAGCCAAGATGGGGGGGGTTGGAATCAGCCCCAGCATTTT. Translation gives CASSQDGGGWNQPQHF. The chain uses TRBV4-1 and TRBJ1-5, with a possible D match to TRBD1 (5 bases). V was pared by 0 bases and J by 4 bases, with 13 bases between. CDR3 length: 16 amino acids. The germline V gene encodes CDR1 MGHRA and CDR2 YSYEKL.

This clonotype appeared many times. The chain joins TRBV28 to TRBJ2-3; D is unresolved. Trimming left V 3 bases short and J 1 base short, with 11 bases between. CDR1 and CDR2 from the germline V gene are MDHEN and SYDVKM. There are 15 residues in the CDR3. CDR3 sequence (DNA): TGTGCCAGCAGTTTGGTCGAAGGAGGCACAGATACGCAGTATTTT. It yields the protein CASSLVEGGTDTQYF.

This clonotype was detected many times. The chain uses TRBV19 and TRBJ2-2, with 8 bases aligning to TRBD1. The CDR3 covers 16 residues. With V trimmed by 5 bases and J by 2 bases, 7 bases remained unmatched. Per the germline V gene, CDR1 is LNHDA and CDR2 is SQIVND (reference sequence). CDR3 loop: CASSHDRGRNTGELFF. The CDR3 DNA reads as TGTGCCAGTAGTCACGACAGGGGCCGCAACACCGGGGAGCTGTTTTTT.

This clonotype was recorded many times. The chain uses TRBV20-1 and TRBJ2-6; D is unresolved. Germline lookup yields CDR1 DFQATT and CDR2 SNEGSKA (reference sequence). The CDR3 consists of 13 residues. The CDR3 loop reads CSGQNAGANVLTF. Written as DNA, the CDR3 is TGCAGCGGCCAAAACGCTGGGGCCAACGTCCTGACTTTC.

This clonotype appeared many times. The chain employs TRBV5-6 and TRBJ2-7, with D possibly TRBD1 on 5 matching bases. Trimming removed 3 bases from V and 1 base from J, with 14 bases in between. Per the germline V gene, CDR1 is SGHDT and CDR2 is YYEEEE. The CDR3 is 15 amino acids. The CDR3: CASSWWTRVSYEQYF. The CDR3, as DNA: TGTGCCAGCAGCTGGTGGACACGTGTTTCCTACGAGCAGTACTTC.

This clonotype was seen at least ten times. The CDR3: CSAAGTILRPQHF. DNA of the CDR3: TGCAGTGCGGCCGGGACAATCCTTCGGCCCCAGCATTTT. V usage is TRBV20-1 and J usage is TRBJ1-5; possibly TRBD1 for D (6 bases). Trimming took off 6 bases at V and 9 bases at J, with 18 bases between the two ends. CDR1 is DFQATT and CDR2 is SNEGSKA in the germline V gene (reference sequence). CDR3 length equals 13 residues.

The J gene is TRBJ1-1, the V gene TRBV11-3; unclear D gene. Germline V lookup: CDR1 SGHNT, CDR2 YENEEA. V lost 5 bases and J lost 10, with 17 bases in between. The CDR3 is 13 residues long. CDR3: CASSAYSHNGAFF. The CDR3 bases are TGTGCCAGCAGCGCGTACAGCCACAATGGAGCTTTCTTT.

This clonotype showed up many times. CDR3 sequence: CASSFPTGGGTEAFF. The CDR3 DNA reads TGTGCCAGCAGTTTCCCCACAGGGGGAGGCACTGAAGCTTTCTTT. The rearrangement uses TRBV28 and TRBJ1-1, with 8 nucleotides matching TRBD1. In germline, CDR1 is MDHEN, CDR2 SYDVKM. The CDR3 spans 15 residues. V dropped 3 bases and J dropped 4; count of bases not matched to a gene: 7.

The rearrangement uses TRBV28 and TRBJ2-3; 7 bases align to TRBD1. J gave up 4 bases and V 4 bases, and 14 bases lay outside the gene matches. CDR3 length equals 17 residues. CDR1 and CDR2 from the germline V gene are MDHEN and SYDVKM. As DNA, the CDR3 is TGTGCCAGCAGTTCTCCGGACAGGACAAATGCGGCAGATACGCAGTATTTT. Translation gives CASSSPDRTNAADTQYF. Using reference TRBV28 and TRBJ2-3 for the parts outside the CDR3, the full variable domain is DVKVTQSSRYLVKRTGEKVFLECVQDMDHENMFWYRQDPGLGLRLIYFSYDVKMKEKGDIPEGYSVSREKKERFSLILESASTNQTSMYLCASSSPDRTNAADTQYFGPGTRLTVL.

This clonotype was seen many times. J is TRBJ2-1 and V is TRBV5-1; 8 positions match TRBD2. The CDR3 consists of 15 residues. V trimming: 4 bases; J trimming: 0 bases; junction bases outside the gene matches: 3. Germline values: CDR1 SGHRS, CDR2 YFSETQ. The DNA of the CDR3 is TGCGCCAGCAGCCACGGGACTAGCTCCTACAATGAGCAGTTCTTC. Translation gives CASSHGTSSYNEQFF.

This clonotype rates as medium-sized. V is TRBV7-9 and J is TRBJ2-3; weak D call: TRBD2 (5 bases). This CDR3 spans 14 amino acids. Trimming took 0 bases from V and 1 from J, leaving 5 bases between them. Germline CDR1 reads SEHNR; CDR2 reads FQNEAQ (reference sequence). The CDR3 protein is CASSLAGGTDTQYF. In nucleotides, the CDR3 is TGTGCCAGCAGCTTAGCGGGAGGCACAGATACGCAGTATTTT.

V gene TRBV24-1 combines with J gene TRBJ2-3, with D maybe TRBD1 (5 bases). The CDR3 is made up of 16 amino acids. V was cut by 0 bases and J by 2 bases, with 11 bases left in between. Germline CDR1 and CDR2: KGHDR and SFDVKD. The DNA of the CDR3 is TGTGCCACCAGTGATTTGTGGGGCTCAAACACAGATACGCAGTATTTT. Encoded protein: CATSDLWGSNTDTQYF.

Details on this clonotype: A read error is likely here: a far larger clone is one base away. This chain joins TRBV28 and TRBJ2-1; D is undetermined. The DNA matches TRBJ2-3 better at its end, which makes the J call doubtful. CDR1 MDHEN and CDR2 SYDVKM come from the germline V gene. The CDR3 is made up of 15 amino acids. The CDR3 is CASSSTEVNTDTQYF. In DNA form, the CDR3 reads TGTGCCAGCAGTTCCACAGAGGTAAACACAGATACGCAGTATTTT.

This clonotype has at least ten counts. The genes are TRBV18 and TRBJ2-3; 8 bases are a match to TRBD2. This CDR3 comprises 17 residues. Germline trimming cut 0 bases from V and 2 bases from J; bases unmatched to any gene: 7. Germline CDR1 is KGHSH and CDR2 is LQKENI. The CDR3 is CASSPPLREAFTDTQYF. The CDR3 nucleotides read TGTGCCAGCTCACCACCGTTGCGGGAGGCCTTCACAGATACGCAGTATTTT.

This clonotype came up many times. V is TRBV7-9 and J is TRBJ2-6, with D perhaps matching TRBD1 (7 bases). V lost 11 bases and J lost 0, with 17 bases in between. CDR3 size: 16 residues. Per germline, CDR1 SEHNR and CDR2 FQNEAQ (reference sequence). CDR3 region: CAGGTAISSGANVLTF. The CDR3 nucleotides read TGTGCCGGGGGGACAGCCATTAGCTCTGGGGCCAACGTCCTGACTTTC.

Many counts were recorded for this clonotype. This chain connects TRBV6-1 to TRBJ1-4; D is uncertain. Trimming removed 8 bases at V and 2 bases at J, with 6 bases between. CDR1 is MNHNS and CDR2 is SASEGT in the germline V gene. The CDR3 has 12 amino acids. The CDR3 DNA reads as TGTGCCAGCGATGATACTAATGAAAAACTGTTTTTT. This gives the protein CASDDTNEKLFF.

This clonotype was seen ten or more times. The chain recombines TRBV30 with TRBJ1-2; D gene unclear. The CDR3 spans 12 residues. Germline assignment: CDR1 GTSNPN and CDR2 SVGIG (reference sequence). V dropped 4 bases and J dropped 5 bases, with 11 bases sitting between them. The CDR3 here is CAWKESGYGYTF. The CDR3 DNA is TGTGCCTGGAAGGAGTCGGGGTATGGCTACACCTTC.

The genes are TRBV28 and TRBJ1-6; 7 nucleotides line up with TRBD1. The CDR3 is 17 residues long. The J segment lost 10 bases and the V segment lost 3 bases, leaving 15 bases of the junction unmatched. Germline V lookup: CDR1 MDHEN, CDR2 SYDVKM. The DNA of the CDR3 is TGTGCCAGCAGTTTCCCTCGGACAGGTTTGATTGGATCACCCCTCCACTTT. It translates to CASSFPRTGLIGSPLHF.

Concerning this clonotype: With a much larger clone just one base away, this may be a read error. The chain links TRBV30 to TRBJ2-7; D ambiguous. Germline V gene sequence: CDR1 GTSNPN, CDR2 SVGIG (reference sequence). The CDR3 spans 12 residues. As DNA, the CDR3 is TGTGGCTGGAGCCGACCAACCTACGAGCAGTACTTC. It codes for CGWSRPTYEQYF.

This clonotype was observed many times. J is TRBJ1-4 and V is TRBV20-1; a possible D gene is TRBD1 (5 bases). Trimming pared 0 bases from V and 8 bases from J, leaving 13 bases between. This CDR3 has 14 amino acids. Germline V gene sequence: CDR1 DFQATT, CDR2 SNEGSKA (reference sequence). DNA for the CDR3: TGCAGTGCTAGAGATGGCAGGGAGGGGGAAAAACTGTTTTTT. Amino acid sequence: CSARDGREGEKLFF.

Points on this clonotype: This may come from a read error, since a much larger clone is one base off. The chain has TRBV2 and TRBJ2-7; 14 bases are shared with TRBD2. Germline CDR1 and CDR2: SNHLY and FYNNEI. The CDR3 covers 13 residues. J gave up 6 bases and V 6 bases, and 1 base lay outside the gene matches. The CDR3 is CASRGTSGSEQYF. DNA for the CDR3: TGTGCCAGCAGGGGGACTAGCGGGAGCGAGCAGTACTTC.